This is a list of T cell receptor beta chains from one sample in a study of blood T cells in healthy people across ages. TCRdb itself ran the 5' RACE reads through MiXCR, one entry per CDR3 protein. The table lists about 900,000 distinct CDR3 sequences, around 49% of them singletons. The specimen sequenced was blood. All receptors come from a young man in good health. Each CDR3 is given with its conserved first and last residue. A D gene is named only where the DNA matches it firmly. Part of the rows lack a size; the others show once, few, many or a class for expanded clones.

>TRBV6-2/TRBV6-3|-|TRBJ1-5|few
CASSWAGQRQPQHF
TGTGCCAGCAGTTGGGCAGGGCAGCGCCAGCCCCAGCATTTT
>TRBV6-5|TRBD1|TRBJ2-7|-
CASSYAYTGVYEQYF
TGTGCCAGCAGTTACGCATACACAGGGGTCTACGAGCAGTACTTC
>TRBV6-2/TRBV6-3|-|TRBJ2-7|-
CASTPGHHSSEQYF
TGTGCCAGCACCCCGGGACACCATTCTTCCGAGCAGTACTTC
>TRBV7-2|-|TRBJ1-2|-
CASSLFVRGDYGYTF
TGTGCCAGCAGCTTATTTGTCCGGGGGGACTATGGCTACACCTTC
>TRBV28|-|TRBJ2-7|-
CASSGGALYEQYF
TGTGCCAGCAGTGGAGGGGCGCTCTACGAGCAGTACTTC
>TRBV7-2|-|TRBJ2-1|-
CASSLNGDNEQFF
TGTGCCAGCAGCTTAAACGGTGACAATGAGCAGTTCTTC
>TRBV5-1|-|TRBJ2-3|few
CASSLEGFRADTQYF
TGCGCCAGCAGCTTGGAGGGATTTCGAGCAGATACGCAGTATTTT
>TRBV25-1|-|TRBJ2-1|-
CASSERRTKDEQFF
TGTGCCAGCAGTGAGCGAAGGACTAAGGATGAGCAGTTCTTC
>TRBV28|-|TRBJ1-5|-
CASSTESNQPQHF
TGTGCCAGCTCGACCGAGAGCAATCAGCCCCAGCATTTT
>TRBV12-5|-|TRBJ2-3|few
CASGLGADFTDTQYF
TGTGCTAGTGGTTTGGGGGCAGACTTCACAGATACGCAGTATTTT
>TRBV11-2|TRBD1|TRBJ1-1|-
CASSLLSHRGPNTEAFF
TGTGCCAGCAGCTTATTGTCTCACAGGGGGCCGAACACTGAAGCTTTCTTT
>TRBV29-1|-|TRBJ2-7|-
CSVEEVSSYEQYF
TGCAGCGTTGAAGAGGTCAGCTCCTACGAGCAGTACTTC
>TRBV20-1|TRBD2|TRBJ2-3|-
CSARRARLAGSGDTQYF
TGCAGTGCTAGAAGGGCCCGACTAGCGGGGTCTGGGGATACGCAGTATTTT
>TRBV4-2|-|TRBJ1-6|-
CASSQEAGLYNSPLHF
TGTGCCAGCAGCCAAGAAGCAGGGTTGTATAATTCACCCCTCCACTTT
>TRBV3-1|-|TRBJ1-2|-
CASSQGGSPYGYTF
TGTGCCAGCAGCCAAGGGGGCAGCCCCTATGGCTACACCTTC
>TRBV7-3|TRBD1|TRBJ2-2|-
CATRTGGTGELFF
TGTGCCACCCGGACAGGGGGTACCGGGGAGCTGTTTTTT
>TRBV4-2|-|TRBJ2-3|-
CASSQDGTAVTDTQYF
TGTGCCAGCAGCCAAGATGGCACAGCTGTCACAGATACGCAGTATTTT
>TRBV2|-|TRBJ1-4|few
CASKTGSNEKLFF
TGTGCCAGCAAGACAGGCTCTAATGAAAAACTGTTTTTT
>TRBV5-1|-|TRBJ1-4|-
CASSFSPTPNEKLFF
TGCGCCAGCAGCTTTTCCCCAACGCCTAATGAAAAACTGTTTTTT
>TRBV4-2|-|TRBJ1-6|-
CASSQELYYRPLHF
TGTGCCAGCAGCCAAGAACTTTACTACCGACCCCTCCACTTT
>TRBV27|TRBD1|TRBJ1-6|-
CASSVNRSNRGAPLHF
TGTGCCAGCAGTGTGAATCGCTCAAACAGGGGGGCACCCCTCCACTTT
>TRBV7-2|-|TRBJ2-7|-
CASSFTRVDGQYF
TGTGCCAGCAGCTTCACCAGAGTAGACGGGCAGTACTTC
>TRBV12-3/TRBV12-4|-|TRBJ2-7|-
CASSKTGFAYEQYF
TGTGCCAGCAGTAAGACGGGGTTTGCCTACGAGCAGTACTTC
>TRBV5-5|-|TRBJ2-3|-
CASSVGFSPSTNTQYF
TGTGCCAGCAGCGTCGGGTTTTCCCCTAGCACAAATACGCAGTATTTT
>TRBV7-2|-|TRBJ2-5|few
CASSLEGNLPQYF
TGTGCCAGCAGCTTAGAGGGCAACCTGCCCCAGTACTTC
>TRBV27|-|TRBJ2-1|-
CASQSGGAGDNEQFF
TGTGCCAGTCAAAGTGGGGGGGCAGGGGACAATGAGCAGTTCTTC
>TRBV5-1|-|TRBJ2-7|few
CASSLGTAFVEQYF
TGCGCCAGCAGCTTAGGTACAGCGTTCGTAGAGCAGTACTTC
>TRBV29-1|-|TRBJ1-2|-
CSVQGYTF
TGCAGCGTTCAAGGCTACACCTTC
>TRBV6-5|-|TRBJ1-5|-
CASSYRRDSFSNQPQHF
TGTGCCAGCAGTTACCGTCGGGATTCGTTTAGCAATCAGCCCCAGCATTTT
>TRBV11-2|-|TRBJ2-3|many
CASSSADEDTQYF
TGTGCCAGCAGCTCCGCGGATGAAGATACGCAGTATTTT
>TRBV4-1|-|TRBJ2-7|-
CASSQEGTTGYEQYF
TGCGCCAGCAGCCAAGAAGGGACAACAGGGTACGAGCAGTACTTC
>TRBV7-2|-|TRBJ2-1|few
CASSLVPQNNEQFF
TGTGCCAGCAGCTTAGTTCCCCAGAACAATGAGCAGTTCTTC
>TRBV6-1|-|TRBJ2-2|-
CASSSQAGSGEMFF
TGTGCCAGCAGTTCCCAAGCAGGATCCGGGGAGATGTTTTTT
>TRBV7-9|TRBD1|TRBJ1-2|-
CASSLDRGYDDYTF
TGTGCCAGCAGCCTGGACAGGGGCTACGATGACTACACCTTC
>TRBV20-1|-|TRBJ1-2|-
CSARGAPDYGYTF
TGCAGTGCCAGAGGGGCGCCGGACTATGGCTACACCTTC
>TRBV12-3/TRBV12-4|-|TRBJ2-7|few
CASSARLGGAYEQYF
TGTGCCAGCAGTGCCCGCCTTGGCGGGGCCTACGAGCAGTACTTC
>TRBV3-1|TRBD2|TRBJ2-2|-
CASSQGTSGSTGKLFF
TGTGCCAGCAGCCAAGGGACTAGCGGGAGCACCGGGAAGCTGTTTTTT
>TRBV20-1|-|TRBJ2-7|-
CSALEGLVREQYF
TGCAGTGCCCTCGAGGGCCTTGTCCGCGAGCAGTACTTC
>TRBV28|TRBD2|TRBJ2-3|-
CASSPLSSGGATDTQYF
TGTGCCAGCAGTCCCCTCAGTAGCGGGGGAGCCACAGATACGCAGTATTTT
>TRBV5-6|-|TRBJ1-2|-
CASSLDQGSYGYTF
TGTGCCAGCAGCTTGGATCAGGGAAGCTATGGCTACACCTTC
>TRBV24-1|-|TRBJ1-2|-
CAVRDGANYGYTF
TGTGCCGTAAGGGACGGAGCTAACTATGGCTACACCTTC
>TRBV3-1|TRBD2|TRBJ2-4|-
CASSSAGGGENIQYF
TGTGCCAGCAGCTCAGCGGGCGGGGGGGAAAACATTCAGTACTTC
>TRBV7-2|-|TRBJ2-7|few
CASSTRGGDSYEQYF
TGTGCCAGCAGCACCAGGGGAGGGGACTCCTACGAGCAGTACTTC
>TRBV20-1|TRBD2|TRBJ2-4|few
CSAHLTGTSGGDQYF
TGCAGTGCTCACCTCACGGGAACTAGCGGGGGAGATCAGTACTTC
>TRBV28|-|TRBJ2-7|-
CASTGRYEQYF
TGTGCCAGCACCGGGCGGTACGAGCAGTACTTC
>TRBV3-1|-|TRBJ2-1|-
CASSQGWTEQFF
TGTGCCAGCAGCCAAGGTTGGACTGAGCAGTTCTTC
>TRBV28|-|TRBJ2-3|-
CASSSGEGTSTDTQYF
TGTGCCAGCAGTTCGGGAGAGGGAACTAGCACAGATACGCAGTATTTT
>TRBV15|TRBD1|TRBJ1-5|-
CATSRLTGGAQPQHF
TGTGCCACCAGCAGGCTTACAGGGGGTGCTCAGCCCCAGCATTTT
>TRBV12-3/TRBV12-4|TRBD2|TRBJ2-1|-
CASSLPIAGGLNEQFF
TGTGCCAGCAGTTTACCGATAGCGGGGGGGCTCAATGAGCAGTTCTTC
>TRBV5-1|TRBD2|TRBJ2-3|few
CASSPSAGSLTDTQYF
TGCGCCAGCAGCCCGTCAGCGGGGAGTCTCACAGATACGCAGTATTTT
>TRBV6-5|TRBD2|TRBJ2-1|-
CASSHSGGTYNEQFF
TGTGCCAGCAGTCATAGCGGGGGTACCTACAATGAGCAGTTCTTC
>TRBV4-3|TRBD1|TRBJ2-7|-
CASSQDLTGQGDYEQYF
TGCGCCAGCAGCCAAGATCTAACGGGACAGGGGGACTACGAGCAGTACTTC
>TRBV20-1|-|TRBJ2-7|few
CSARGQAHEQYF
TGCAGTGCTAGAGGCCAGGCCCACGAGCAGTACTTC